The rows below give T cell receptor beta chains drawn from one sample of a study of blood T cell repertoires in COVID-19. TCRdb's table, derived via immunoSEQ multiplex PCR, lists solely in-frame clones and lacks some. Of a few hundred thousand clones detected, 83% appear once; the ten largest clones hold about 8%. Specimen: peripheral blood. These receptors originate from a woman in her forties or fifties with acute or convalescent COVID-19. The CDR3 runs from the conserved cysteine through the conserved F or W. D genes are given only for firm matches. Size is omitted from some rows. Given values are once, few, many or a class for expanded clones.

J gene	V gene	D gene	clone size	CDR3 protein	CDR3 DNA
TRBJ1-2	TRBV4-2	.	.	CASSQGATVYYGYTF	TGTGCCAGCAGCCAAGGTGCGACAGTCTACTATGGCTACACCTTC
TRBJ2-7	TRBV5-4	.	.	CASSLDTGSEQYF	TGTGCCAGCAGCTTGGACACGGGTAGCGAGCAGTACTTC
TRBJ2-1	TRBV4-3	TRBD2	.	CASSRERGWSSYNEQFF	TGCGCCAGCAGCCGGGAGCGGGGGTGGAGCTCCTACAATGAGCAGTTCTTC
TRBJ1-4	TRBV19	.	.	CASSIWGSTTNEKLFF	TGTGCCAGTAGTATTTGGGGCAGCACAACTAATGAAAAACTGTTTTTT
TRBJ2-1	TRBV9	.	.	CASSVSWGVGEQFF	TGTGCCAGCAGCGTATCGTGGGGGGTAGGTGAGCAGTTCTTC
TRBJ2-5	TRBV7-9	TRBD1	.	CASSHRQGQEETQYF	TGTGCCAGCAGCCACCGACAGGGGCAGGAGGAGACCCAGTACTTC
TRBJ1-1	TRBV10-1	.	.	CASSDRGIGNTEAFF	TGCGCCAGCAGTGATCGAGGGATTGGGAACACTGAAGCTTTCTTT
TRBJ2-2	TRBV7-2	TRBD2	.	CASSLASGNTGELFF	TGTGCCAGCAGCTTGGCTAGCGGCAACACCGGGGAGCTGTTTTTT
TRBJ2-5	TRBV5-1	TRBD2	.	CASSQGLAGPSDQYF	TGCGCCAGCAGCCAAGGACTAGCGGGACCCTCGGACCAGTACTTC
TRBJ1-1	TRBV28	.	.	CASSFGMVREVYTEAFF	TGTGCCAGCAGTTTTGGAATGGTCCGGGAGGTGTACACTGAAGCTTTCTTT
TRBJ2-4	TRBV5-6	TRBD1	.	CASSLVKTGDGAKNIQYF	TGTGCCAGCAGCTTGGTCAAGACAGGGGATGGGGCCAAAAACATTCAGTACTTC
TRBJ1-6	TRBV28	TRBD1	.	CASRNRDRNSPLHF	TGTGCCAGCAGGAACCGGGACAGGAATTCACCCCTCCACTTT
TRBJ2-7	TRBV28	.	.	CASAQGTYEQYF	TGTGCCAGTGCGCAGGGGACCTACGAGCAGTACTTC
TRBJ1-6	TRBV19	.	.	CASSTSRDTNSPLHF	TGTGCCAGTAGTACCAGCCGGGACACAAATTCACCCCTCCACTTT
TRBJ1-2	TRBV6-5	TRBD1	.	CASSRDRGHGYTF	TGTGCCAGCAGCCGGGACAGGGGTCACGGCTACACCTTC
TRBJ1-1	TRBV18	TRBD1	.	CASSREGASAEAFF	TGTGCCAGCTCCCGGGAGGGGGCGTCGGCTGAAGCTTTCTTT
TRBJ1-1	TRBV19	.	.	CASSTGGRGAMNTEAFF	TGTGCCAGTAGTACCGGTGGGAGGGGGGCGATGAACACTGAAGCTTTCTTT
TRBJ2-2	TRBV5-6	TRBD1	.	CASSFGTGPNTGELFF	TGTGCCAGCAGCTTCGGGACAGGACCGAACACCGGGGAGCTGTTTTTT
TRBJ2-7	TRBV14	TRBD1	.	CASSPTGTDLYEQYF	TGTGCCAGCAGCCCGACCGGGACAGACCTCTACGAGCAGTACTTC
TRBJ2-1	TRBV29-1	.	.	CSVEEMAGEQFF	TGCAGCGTTGAAGAGATGGCAGGTGAGCAGTTCTTC
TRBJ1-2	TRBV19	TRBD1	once	CASRGQGAYGYTF	TGTGCCAGTAGGGGACAGGGGGCATATGGCTACACCTTC
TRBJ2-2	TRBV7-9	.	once	CASSLVLGYGSTGELFF	TGTGCCAGCAGCTTAGTCCTCGGGTACGGGTCAACCGGGGAGCTGTTTTTT
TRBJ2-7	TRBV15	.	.	CATSRDRGTYEQYF	TGTGCCACCAGCAGAGATCGGGGGACCTACGAGCAGTACTTC
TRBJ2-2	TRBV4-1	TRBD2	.	CASSHKRKGTSGFGTGELFF	TGCGCCAGCAGCCATAAAAGAAAGGGGACTAGCGGATTCGGAACCGGGGAGCTGTTTTTT
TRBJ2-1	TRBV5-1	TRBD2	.	CASSNNGLAGNEQFF	TGCGCCAGCAGCAACAATGGGCTAGCGGGAAATGAGCAGTTCTTC
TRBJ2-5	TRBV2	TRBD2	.	CAIDGTSGQETQYF	TGTGCCATCGACGGGACTAGCGGACAAGAGACCCAGTACTTC
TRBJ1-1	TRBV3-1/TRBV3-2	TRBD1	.	CASSGDREEAFF	TGTGCCAGCAGCGGGGACAGGGAAGAAGCTTTCTTT
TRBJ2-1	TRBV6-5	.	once	CASRAEASFEQFF	TGTGCCAGCAGAGCCGAGGCTAGCTTTGAGCAGTTCTTC
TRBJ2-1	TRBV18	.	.	CASSPPGGSYNEQFF	TGTGCCAGCTCACCACCCGGGGGCTCCTACAATGAGCAGTTCTTC
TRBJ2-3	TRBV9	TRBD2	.	CASSGFGGASDTQYF	TGTGCCAGCTCGGGGTTCGGGGGGGCTTCAGATACGCAGTATTTT
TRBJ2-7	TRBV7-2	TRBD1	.	CASSLDWDRTFYEQYF	TGTGCCAGCAGCTTAGACTGGGACAGAACCTTCTACGAGCAGTACTTC
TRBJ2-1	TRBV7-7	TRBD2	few	CASSFRLADDFNEQFF	TGTGCCAGCAGCTTCAGGCTAGCGGACGATTTCAATGAGCAGTTCTTC
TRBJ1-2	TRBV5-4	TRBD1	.	CASSPVVRGQIRNYGYTF	TGTGCCAGCAGCCCGGTCGTCAGGGGGCAGATTAGAAACTATGGCTACACCTTC
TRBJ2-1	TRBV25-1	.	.	CASSESRPSSYNEQFF	TGTGCCAGCAGTGAGTCCAGGCCGAGCTCCTACAATGAGCAGTTCTTC
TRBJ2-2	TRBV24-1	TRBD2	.	CATRAGTMDIGELFF	TGTGCCACCAGGGCCGGGACTATGGACATCGGGGAGCTGTTTTTT
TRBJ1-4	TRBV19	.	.	CASSIDPATNEKLFF	TGTGCCAGTAGTATAGACCCAGCAACTAATGAAAAACTGTTTTTT
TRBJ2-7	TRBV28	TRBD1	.	CASSLWLIHSGGDAGRYSYEQYF	TGTGCCAGCAGTTTATGGCTAATTCATTCAGGGGGCGATGCGGGGAGGTACTCCTACGAGCAGTACTTC